The present TCR beta chain was sequenced within a study of T cell repertoires in cytomegalovirus infection. Study-wide context: Recently identified HLA-C-restricted and well-studied HLA-B-restricted CMV epitopes were used. Matching HLA type and CMV infection were both indicated by public TCR beta signatures. General study points: HLA-C-restricted, CMV-specific TCR beta clonotypes were dominant ex vivo. Using cumulative public TCR beta family frequency, the authors identified those who carried CMV together with the relevant HLA.

TCRdb re-analysed the reads in MiXCR, keeping a single row per CDR3 protein. The sample holds about 700,000 distinct CDR3 sequences, approximately 33% seen once. This clonotype was seen more than once but under ten times. What it binds is unknown. V lost 6 bases and J 3 bases, leaving 7 bases between the germline ends. Per the germline V gene, CDR1 is MDHEN and CDR2 is SYDVKM. The CDR3 runs 12 residues. V gene TRBV28 combines with J gene TRBJ2-3; D is ambiguous. The sequence was collected from a human donor in good health (CMV status not recorded). Some clones in this sample may be carry-over from other donors' samples. This material consisted of cultured PBMCs, taken from culture after CMV antigen stimulation. This CDR3 is CASSQLTDTQYF. The CDR3 bases are TGTGCCAGCAGCCAGCTAACAGATACGCAGTATTTT.